This entry lists 17 T cell receptor beta chains sequenced from one sample in a study of blood T cell repertoires in COVID-19. The assay was immunoSEQ multiplex PCR, and TCRdb's table has in-frame clones only and misses some. The sample lists about 27,000 clones, 91% occurring once. Sequenced input: peripheral blood. The receptors originated from a human donor with active COVID-19. The donor label of this sample is uncertain.

The chain is built from TRBV6-6 and TRBJ1-5, with D unclear. The V gene's germline CDR1 is MNHNY and CDR2 SVGAGI (reference sequence). The V and J ends lost 4 bases and 2 bases respectively, with 9 bases between them. This CDR3 comprises 14 residues. CDR3 nucleotide sequence: TGTGCCAGCAGTTCCGACAACGGCAATCAGCCCCAGCATTTT. It yields the protein CASSSDNGNQPQHF.

This rearrangement joins TRBV7-3 to TRBJ2-1, with 7 nucleotides matching TRBD2. Per germline, CDR1 SGHTA and CDR2 FQGTGA. The ends lost 1 base at V and 8 bases at J; junction bases unmatched: 5. This CDR3 has 14 amino acids. This CDR3 is CASSLKVAGYEQFF. In DNA form, the CDR3 reads TGTGCCAGCAGCTTAAAGGTAGCGGGCTATGAGCAGTTCTTC.

The V gene is TRBV6-1, the J gene TRBJ2-3; 7 bases map to TRBD2. V shed 0 bases and J 6 bases; nucleotides not matched to a gene: 21. CDR1 and CDR2 from the germline V gene are MNHNS and SASEGT. The CDR3 totals 20 residues. The CDR3 nucleotides read TGTGCCAGCAGTGAAGCGCTTCCGGGAGGAGCAGGCCACTCAAGGGATACGCAGTATTTT. Its protein product is CASSEALPGGAGHSRDTQYF.

This chain links TRBV11-2 with TRBJ2-7; no reliable D call. The germline V gene encodes CDR1 SGHAT and CDR2 FQNNGV. The germline V and J ends were trimmed by 1 base and 0 bases, with 10 bases remaining between them. The CDR3 is made up of 15 amino acids. The CDR3 is CASSLGAYISYEQYF. As DNA, the CDR3 is TGTGCCAGCAGCTTAGGAGCCTATATCTCCTACGAGCAGTACTTC.

V and J are TRBV4-1 and TRBJ2-7; 11 bases are shared with TRBD2. The germline V gene encodes CDR1 MGHRA and CDR2 YSYEKL. After removal of 5 bases from V and 2 bases from J, the junction contained 11 bases not matched to a gene. This CDR3 has 17 amino acids. The CDR3 sequence: CASSESGTSGVTYEQYF. The CDR3 nucleotides are TGCGCCAGCAGCGAGTCCGGGACTAGCGGTGTGACCTACGAGCAGTACTTC.

V gene TRBV19 combines with J gene TRBJ2-7; D unresolved. The CDR3 has 15 amino acids. CDR1 is LNHDA, CDR2 SQIVND, per germline (reference sequence). The V and J ends lost 5 bases and 1 base respectively, with 15 bases between them. The CDR3 bases are TGTGCCAGTAGTCAGTCCCCAGGTCCTTCCTACGAGCAGTACTTC. The encoded protein is CASSQSPGPSYEQYF. The full variable domain, rest sourced from reference TRBV19 and TRBJ2-7, is DGGITQSPKYLFRKEGQNVTLSCEQNLNHDAMYWYRQDPGQGLRLIYYSQIVNDFQKGDIAEGYSVSREKKESFPLTVTSAQKNPTAFYLCASSQSPGPSYEQYFGPGTRLTVT.

The rearrangement joins TRBV5-1 to TRBJ2-5, with 10 bases matching TRBD1. Trimming took 4 bases from V and 3 from J; bases not matched to a gene: 12. Germline V CDR1 and CDR2: SGHRS, YFSETQ. The CDR3 spans 17 residues. The CDR3 reads CASSPATGGALEETQYF. DNA of the CDR3: TGCGCCAGCAGCCCTGCGACAGGGGGCGCATTAGAAGAGACCCAGTACTTC.

CDR3 region: CASSLDRDRGGEQYF. The CDR3 bases are TGTGCCAGCAGCTTAGATCGGGACAGGGGTGGCGAGCAGTACTTC. This sequence joins TRBV11-3 and TRBJ2-7; TRBD1 aligns across 10 bases. The CDR3 length is 15 residues. CDR1 is SGHNT, CDR2 YENEEA, per germline. The J segment lost 6 bases and the V segment lost 0 bases, leaving 5 bases of the junction unmatched.

V is TRBV5-5 and J is TRBJ2-1; D gene ambiguous. Germline CDR1 reads SGHKS; CDR2 reads YYEKEE (reference sequence). The V end lost 0 bases, the J end lost 7 bases, and 8 bases lay between the germline ends. The CDR3 is 13 amino acids. The DNA for the CDR3 is TGTGCCAGCAGCTTGGCCCAGGTAAATGAGCAGTTCTTC. Amino acid sequence: CASSLAQVNEQFF. The full variable domain, in which reference TRBV5-5 and TRBJ2-1 provide the parts outside the CDR3, is DAGVTQSPTHLIKTRGQQVTLRCSPISGHKSVSWYQQVLGQGPQFIFQYYEKEERGRGNFPDRFSARQFPNYSSELNVNALLLGDSALYLCASSLAQVNEQFFGPGTRLTVL.

The chain is built from TRBV25-1 and TRBJ2-5; 8 bases map to TRBD2. The length of the CDR3 is 17 residues. Germline assignment: CDR1 MGHDK and CDR2 SYGVNS. Losses at the gene ends were 4 bases for V and 0 bases for J; bases not matched to a gene: 10. CDR3 sequence reads: CASSATGGVRDQETQYF. In DNA form, the CDR3 reads TGTGCCAGCAGTGCCACGGGGGGGGTAAGGGACCAAGAGACCCAGTACTTC. The complete variable domain, with remaining parts taken from reference TRBV25-1 and TRBJ2-5, reads EADIYQTPRYLVIGTGKKITLECSQTMGHDKMYWYQQDPGMELHLIHYSYGVNSTEKGDLSSESTVSRIRTEHFPLTLESARPSHTSQYLCASSATGGVRDQETQYFGPGTRLLVL.

The chain joins TRBV7-9 to TRBJ2-3; D unclear. The CDR3 spans 14 residues. Trimming left V 5 bases short and J 8 bases short, with 17 bases between. CDR1 and CDR2 (germline): SEHNR, FQNEAQ (reference sequence). CDR3 protein: CASSRPFPQSTQYF. For the CDR3, the DNA is TGTGCCAGCAGCAGGCCCTTTCCACAGTCTACGCAGTATTTT.

The chain couples TRBV20-1 to TRBJ2-7, with D maybe TRBD2 (6 bases). The V end was cut by 3 bases, the J end by 3 bases, with 9 bases between. The CDR3 extends over 12 amino acids. CDR1 and CDR2 from the germline V gene are DFQATT and SNEGSKA (reference sequence). CDR3 coding DNA: TGCAGTGCTAGTCGGGAGATCTACGAGCAGTACTTC. This translates into CSASREIYEQYF.

This clone was picked up one time. The gene calls are TRBV6-5 and TRBJ2-1; 11 bases line up with TRBD2. This CDR3 has 16 amino acids. In germline, CDR1 is MNHEY, CDR2 SVGAGI. V shed 2 bases, J shed 5 bases, and the junction held 5 bases outside the gene matches. The CDR3, as DNA: TGTGCCAGCAGTTACATAGCGGGGGGGCCCCACAATGAGCAGTTCTTC. Translating gives CASSYIAGGPHNEQFF.

The V gene is TRBV11-2, the J gene TRBJ2-7; the match to TRBD1 covers 7 bases. With 7 bases clipped from V and 3 bases from J, the junction kept 6 bases outside the gene matches. The CDR3 is made up of 13 amino acids. Germline CDR1 reads SGHAT; CDR2 reads FQNNGV. The CDR3 DNA reads as TGTGCCAGCACCGAAGGACAGGTCTACGAGCAGTACTTC. It encodes CASTEGQVYEQYF.

CDR3 amino acids: CSGELMNTEAFF. The DNA of the CDR3 is TGCAGCGGAGAGCTTATGAACACTGAAGCTTTCTTT. This rearrangement joins TRBV29-1 to TRBJ1-1, with D unresolved. Germline-derived CDR1 and CDR2 are SQVTM and ANQGSEA. V lost 7 bases, J lost 0 bases, and 9 bases lay in between. The CDR3 totals 12 residues.

A single count supports this clone. The V and J genes are TRBV5-4 and TRBJ2-1, with no clear D. The CDR3 runs to 13 residues. Germline-derived CDR1 and CDR2 are SGHNT and YYREEE (reference sequence). The V gene lost 0 bases and the J gene lost 9 bases, with 10 bases spanning the gap. The CDR3 sequence is CASSLAPPGEQFF. The CDR3 nucleotides read TGTGCCAGCAGCTTGGCGCCTCCGGGTGAGCAGTTCTTC.

The chain uses TRBV28 and TRBJ2-5, with a possible D match to TRBD1 (6 bases). Trimming removed 5 bases at V and 4 bases at J, with 17 bases between. CDR3 size: 15 residues. Germline V gives CDR1 MDHEN, CDR2 SYDVKM. The CDR3 nucleotides read TGTGCCAGCAGTGGGGGCAGGACCCCCCGAGAGACCCAGTACTTC. Protein: CASSGGRTPRETQYF.